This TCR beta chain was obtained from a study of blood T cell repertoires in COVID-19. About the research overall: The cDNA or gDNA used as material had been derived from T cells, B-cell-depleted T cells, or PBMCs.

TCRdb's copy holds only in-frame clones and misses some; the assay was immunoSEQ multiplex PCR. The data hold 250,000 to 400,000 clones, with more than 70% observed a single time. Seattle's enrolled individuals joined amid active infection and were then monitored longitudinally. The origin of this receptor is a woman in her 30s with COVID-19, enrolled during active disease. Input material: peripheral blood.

DNA for the CDR3: TGTGCCAGCAGCGCGACTAGCGACTACAATGAGCAGTTCTTC. Its translation: CASSATSDYNEQFF. This chain joins TRBV9 and TRBJ2-1; 8 bases fit TRBD2. Germline assignment: CDR1 SGDLS and CDR2 YYNGEE. There are 14 residues in the CDR3. The V and J ends lost 3 bases and 3 bases, in that order; junction bases with no gene match: 2.